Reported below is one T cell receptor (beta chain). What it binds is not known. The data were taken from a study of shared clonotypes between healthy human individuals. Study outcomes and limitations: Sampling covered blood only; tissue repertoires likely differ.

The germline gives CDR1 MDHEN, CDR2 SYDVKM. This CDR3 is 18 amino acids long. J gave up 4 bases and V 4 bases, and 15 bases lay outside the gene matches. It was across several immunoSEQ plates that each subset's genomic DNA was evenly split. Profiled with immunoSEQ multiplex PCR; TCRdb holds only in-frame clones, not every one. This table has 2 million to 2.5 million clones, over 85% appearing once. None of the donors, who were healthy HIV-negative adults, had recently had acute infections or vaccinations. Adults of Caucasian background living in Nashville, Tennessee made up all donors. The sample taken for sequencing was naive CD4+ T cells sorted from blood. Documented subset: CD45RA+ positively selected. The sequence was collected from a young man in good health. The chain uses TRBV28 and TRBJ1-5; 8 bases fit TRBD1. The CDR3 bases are TGTGCCAGCAGTTCGGCCGGGTTGGGACAGGCTAGTAATCAGCCCCAGCATTTT. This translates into CASSSAGLGQASNQPQHF.